This T cell receptor beta chain came from a study of beta chain features in type 1 diabetes. Expressed TCRB transcripts were sequenced, since all the RNA that had been isolated was reverse transcribed. Assay used: immunoSEQ multiplex PCR; TCRdb lists only in-frame clones, some missing. The sample has roughly 230,000 clones, over 7.5% seen once. This clone appeared a few times. CDR1 MNHEY and CDR2 SMNVEV come from the germline V gene (reference sequence). V lost 2 bases, J lost 2 bases, and 4 bases stayed unmatched. This CDR3 spans 15 amino acids. This chain joins TRBV27 and TRBJ2-7; 9 bases are a match to TRBD2. Specimen: naive CD4+ T cells from blood. This TCR was sampled from a woman aged 18-35 years in good health. The CDR3 reads CASSLLAGGPYEQYF. DNA of the CDR3: TGTGCCAGCAGTTTACTTGCGGGAGGGCCCTACGAGCAGTACTTC.